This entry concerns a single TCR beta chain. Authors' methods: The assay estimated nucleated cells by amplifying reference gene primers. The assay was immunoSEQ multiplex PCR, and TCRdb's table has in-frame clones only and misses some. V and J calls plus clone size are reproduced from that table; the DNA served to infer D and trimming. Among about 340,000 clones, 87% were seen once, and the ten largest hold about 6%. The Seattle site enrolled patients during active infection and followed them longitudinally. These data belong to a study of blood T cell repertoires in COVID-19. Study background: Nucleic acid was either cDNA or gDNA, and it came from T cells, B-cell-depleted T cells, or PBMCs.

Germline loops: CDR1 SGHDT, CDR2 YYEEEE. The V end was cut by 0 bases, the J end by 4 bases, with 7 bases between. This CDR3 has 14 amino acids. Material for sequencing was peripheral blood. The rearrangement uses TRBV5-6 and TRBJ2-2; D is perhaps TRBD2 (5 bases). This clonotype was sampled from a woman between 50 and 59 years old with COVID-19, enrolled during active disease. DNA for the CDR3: TGTGCCAGCAGCTTGGGTCGGGGCACCGGGGAGCTGTTTTTT. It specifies CASSLGRGTGELFF.